Listed below are T cell receptor beta chains from one sample, sequenced in a study of blood T cells in healthy people across ages. One entry per CDR3 protein results from TCRdb running MiXCR on the 5' RACE reads. The sample lists hundreds of thousands of distinct CDR3 sequences; 24% were seen once. The same sample was also used in a study of T cells of mothers and their children.

Sequencing was carried out using blood. These TCRs come from a boy between 10 and 17 years old in good health. Each CDR3 is given with its conserved first and last residue. A D gene is named only where the DNA matches it firmly. Size is stated for part of the rows, as once, few or many counts, or as a class when the clone is expanded.

cdr3_aa,cdr3_nt,d_call,clone_size,j_call,v_call
CASSQDLWSSGFQETQYF,TGCGCCAGCAGCCAAGATTTGTGGTCTAGCGGGTTCCAAGAGACCCAGTACTTC,TRBD2,-,TRBJ2-5,TRBV4-3
CTSSLAGGETQYF,TGTACCAGCAGCTTAGCGGGCGGGGAGACCCAGTACTTC,-,-,TRBJ2-5,TRBV7-2
CATSRKAGNEQFF,TGTGCCACCAGCAGGAAGGCAGGCAATGAGCAGTTCTTC,-,many,TRBJ2-1,TRBV15
CASSTADRSSYEQYF,TGTGCCAGCAGCACGGCGGACAGGAGCTCCTACGAGCAGTACTTC,-,few,TRBJ2-7,TRBV21-1
CASSLPLNYGYTF,TGTGCCAGCAGCTTACCGCTGAACTATGGCTACACCTTC,-,few,TRBJ1-2,TRBV7-2
CAVGSGLAGTDTQYF,TGTGCCGTCGGCTCTGGACTAGCGGGAACAGATACGCAGTATTTT,TRBD2,many,TRBJ2-3,TRBV10-3
CASSTQTGQNEKLFF,TGTGCCAGCAGCACGCAAACCGGACAGAATGAAAAACTGTTTTTT,-,-,TRBJ1-4,TRBV28
CASSQDGEAEKLFF,TGCGCCAGCAGCCAAGACGGGGAGGCTGAAAAACTGTTTTTT,-,few,TRBJ1-4,TRBV4-3
CSVTPGQTYNEQFF,TGCAGCGTTACACCGGGACAGACCTACAATGAGCAGTTCTTC,TRBD1,-,TRBJ2-1,TRBV29-1
CASRLGTSGMGGEQFF,TGTGCCAGCAGACTAGGGACTAGCGGGATGGGCGGTGAGCAGTTCTTC,TRBD2,-,TRBJ2-1,TRBV6-1
CASSVRRTGPAYEQYF,TGCGCCAGCAGCGTACGACGGACGGGACCTGCCTACGAGCAGTACTTC,-,-,TRBJ2-7,TRBV5-1
CASSQTDSRRTGELFF,TGCGCCAGCAGCCAGACAGATTCAAGGCGTACCGGGGAGCTGTTTTTT,-,few,TRBJ2-2,TRBV4-3
CASSSTVGVLNIQYF,TGTGCCAGCAGTTCTACGGTTGGGGTTTTAAACATTCAGTACTTC,-,-,TRBJ2-4,TRBV28
CASSRGDRPREAFF,TGTGCCAGTAGTAGGGGGGACCGCCCCAGAGAAGCTTTCTTT,-,-,TRBJ1-1,TRBV19
CSVTGEASYEQYF,TGCAGCGTGACAGGGGAGGCTTCCTACGAGCAGTACTTC,TRBD1,few,TRBJ2-7,TRBV29-1
CASSPQGVGEAFF,TGTGCCAGCAGTCCACAGGGTGTTGGTGAAGCTTTCTTT,-,few,TRBJ1-1,TRBV12-3/TRBV12-4
CASSLAVWDEQYF,TGCGCCAGCAGCTTGGCGGTTTGGGACGAGCAGTACTTC,-,-,TRBJ2-7,TRBV5-1
CATSDTGQEITTTEETQYF,TGTGCCACCAGTGATACGGGACAGGAGATTACCACCACTGAAGAGACCCAGTACTTC,TRBD1,few,TRBJ2-5,TRBV24-1
CASSNGQGSEQYF,TGTGCCAGCAGTAACGGACAGGGGAGCGAGCAGTACTTC,TRBD1,-,TRBJ2-7,TRBV6-2/TRBV6-3
CSVGDRGTANYGYTF,TGCAGCGTTGGGGACAGGGGGACGGCTAACTATGGCTACACCTTC,TRBD1,-,TRBJ1-2,TRBV29-1
CASSLMGLAHEFF,TGCGCCAGCAGCTTGATGGGACTAGCGCACGAGTTCTTC,TRBD2,-,TRBJ2-1,TRBV5-1
CSVRPSGSPLYEQYF,TGCAGTGTCAGGCCTAGCGGGAGCCCCCTTTACGAGCAGTACTTC,TRBD2,-,TRBJ2-7,TRBV20-1
CASSQAGENTGELFF,TGTGCCAGCAGCCAAGCGGGGGAGAACACCGGGGAGCTGTTTTTT,-,-,TRBJ2-2,TRBV3-1
CASSHQVGVQVAQYF,TGTGCCAGCAGCCATCAGGTGGGGGTACAGGTCGCCCAGTACTTC,-,-,TRBJ2-5,TRBV28
CASSTHSGGGVTEAFF,TGTGCCAGCAGCACCCATTCGGGGGGAGGGGTCACTGAAGCTTTCTTT,-,once,TRBJ1-1,TRBV7-9
CASSPRLAFEQFF,TGTGCCAGCAGCCCACGCCTAGCGTTTGAGCAGTTCTTC,-,-,TRBJ2-1,TRBV9
CASSLDTVAKNIQYF,TGTGCCAGCAGCTTAGATACGGTAGCCAAAAACATTCAGTACTTC,-,-,TRBJ2-4,TRBV7-2
CASSRDGNYEQYF,TGTGCCAGCTCGCGGGACGGAAACTACGAGCAGTACTTC,-,-,TRBJ2-7,TRBV6-5
CASSFSTTMDRERNIQYF,TGTGCCAGCAGCTTTTCCACCACAATGGACAGGGAGCGAAACATTCAGTACTTC,TRBD1,-,TRBJ2-4,TRBV7-3
CASSAPGLYEQYF,TGTGCCAGCAGTGCGCCGGGACTCTACGAGCAGTACTTC,-,-,TRBJ2-7,TRBV28
CASRTGSGSYEQYF,TGTGCCAGCAGAACAGGGAGTGGATCCTACGAGCAGTACTTC,-,-,TRBJ2-7,TRBV6-5
CSALNEGYGYTF,TGCAGTGCCCTGAATGAGGGGTATGGCTACACCTTC,-,-,TRBJ1-2,TRBV20-1
CASSLGNERADTGELFF,TGCGCCAGCAGCTTGGGGAACGAGCGGGCAGACACCGGGGAGCTGTTTTTT,-,few,TRBJ2-2,TRBV5-1
CASSGRRGSQETQYF,TGTGCCAGCTCGGGCCGCAGGGGGAGTCAAGAGACCCAGTACTTC,TRBD1,-,TRBJ2-5,TRBV27
CASIMRPGQETQYF,TGCGCCAGCATAATGCGCCCGGGGCAAGAGACCCAGTACTTC,-,few,TRBJ2-5,TRBV5-1
CSVLETGTGALSTNEKLFF,TGCAGTGTATTAGAGACGGGGACAGGGGCCTTATCAACTAATGAAAAACTGTTTTTT,TRBD1,-,TRBJ1-4,TRBV20-1
CASSLPGVGGDEQFF,TGCGCCAGCAGCCTCCCCGGAGTGGGCGGGGATGAGCAGTTCTTC,-,few,TRBJ2-1,TRBV4-3
CASKVAGNNEKLFF,TGCGCCAGCAAGGTGGCAGGGAATAATGAAAAACTGTTTTTT,-,few,TRBJ1-4,TRBV10-2
CASSLPAGGTDTQYF,TGTGCCAGCAGCTTACCCGCGGGTGGGACAGATACGCAGTATTTT,-,many,TRBJ2-3,TRBV7-9
CASSLTGGRMETQYF,TGTGCCAGCAGCTTAACCGGGGGGCGGATGGAGACCCAGTACTTC,-,-,TRBJ2-5,TRBV7-3
CASRTHGSTDYEQYF,TGTGCCAGCAGGACCCACGGGTCCACCGACTACGAGCAGTACTTC,-,few,TRBJ2-7,TRBV6-6
CASSYGYSNPYGYTF,TGTGCCAGCAGTTACGGTTATTCTAACCCCTATGGCTACACCTTC,-,few,TRBJ1-2,TRBV11-2
CSARDHRGLTEAFF,TGCAGTGCTAGAGATCACAGGGGTCTGACTGAAGCTTTCTTT,TRBD1,-,TRBJ1-1,TRBV20-1
CSVEYGVPIQQETQYF,TGCAGCGTTGAGTATGGGGTCCCGATCCAACAAGAGACCCAGTACTTC,-,few,TRBJ2-5,TRBV29-1
CASSYSIVERAQYF,TGTGCCAGCAGTTACTCGATAGTTGAGAGGGCCCAGTACTTC,-,-,TRBJ2-5,TRBV6-5
CASSLALLRVDEKLFF,TGTGCCAGCAGCTTAGCCCTCCTTCGGGTGGATGAAAAACTGTTTTTT,-,few,TRBJ1-4,TRBV7-6
CAIKSGGTYNEQFF,TGTGCCATCAAGAGCGGGGGGACCTACAATGAGCAGTTCTTC,TRBD2,few,TRBJ2-1,TRBV10-3
CASSGIAGEGADTQYF,TGTGCCAGCAGTGGTATAGCGGGTGAGGGAGCAGATACGCAGTATTTT,TRBD2,few,TRBJ2-3,TRBV6-1
CASSSYYKQYF,TGTGCCAGCAGCTCTTACTACAAGCAGTACTTC,-,-,TRBJ2-7,TRBV7-9
CASSIVGASYNEQFF,TGTGCCAGTAGTATAGTCGGCGCATCCTACAATGAGCAGTTCTTC,-,-,TRBJ2-1,TRBV19
CASSEWDSLATNEKLFF,TGTGCCAGCAGTGAATGGGACAGCCTTGCAACTAATGAAAAACTGTTTTTT,TRBD1,many,TRBJ1-4,TRBV25-1
CATSRDWSPLGNLINEQYF,TGTGCCACCAGCAGAGATTGGTCCCCACTAGGCAATTTAATAAACGAGCAGTACTTC,-,-,TRBJ2-7,TRBV15
CASSVEPKGVGGAETQYF,TGTGCCAGCAGCGTAGAGCCTAAAGGTGTCGGGGGGGCAGAGACCCAGTACTTC,TRBD2,-,TRBJ2-5,TRBV9
CASSPRSLAGAGYQETQYF,TGTGCCAGCTCACCACGGAGTCTAGCGGGGGCCGGATACCAAGAGACCCAGTACTTC,TRBD2,many,TRBJ2-5,TRBV18
CASSPAGPREKLFF,TGTGCCAGCAGTCCCGCCGGGCCCCGCGAAAAGCTGTTTTTT,-,-,TRBJ1-4,TRBV27
CSAAGQFNEQFF,TGCAGTGCTGCTGGACAGTTCAATGAGCAGTTCTTC,-,few,TRBJ2-1,TRBV20-1
CASKTGGDYGYTF,TGTGCCAGCAAAACAGGGGGTGACTATGGCTACACCTTC,TRBD1,-,TRBJ1-2,TRBV6-1
CASSLGMRAGANGYTF,TGTGCCAGCAGCTTGGGCATGAGGGCGGGGGCAAATGGCTACACCTTC,-,-,TRBJ1-2,TRBV5-5
CASSLYQRESEQFF,TGTGCCAGCAGCTTGTACCAGCGGGAGAGTGAGCAGTTCTTC,TRBD2,-,TRBJ2-1,TRBV7-8
CASRQGSYGYTF,TGTGCCTCCCGACAGGGGTCCTATGGCTACACCTTC,TRBD1,-,TRBJ1-2,TRBV6-1